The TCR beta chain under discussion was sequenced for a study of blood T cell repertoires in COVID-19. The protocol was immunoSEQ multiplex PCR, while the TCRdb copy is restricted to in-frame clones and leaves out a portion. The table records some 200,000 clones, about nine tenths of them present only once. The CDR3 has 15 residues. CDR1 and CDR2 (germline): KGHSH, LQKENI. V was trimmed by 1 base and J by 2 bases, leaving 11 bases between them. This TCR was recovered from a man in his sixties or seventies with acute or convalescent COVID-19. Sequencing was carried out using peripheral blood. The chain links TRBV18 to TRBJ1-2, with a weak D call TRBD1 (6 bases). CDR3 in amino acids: CASSPRQDGNYGYTF. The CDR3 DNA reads TGTGCCAGCTCACCACGACAGGATGGCAACTATGGCTACACCTTC.